The rows below give T cell receptor beta chains drawn from one sample of a study of OX40 agonist ivuxolimab in advanced cancers. The protocol was immunoSEQ multiplex PCR, while the TCRdb copy is restricted to in-frame clones and leaves out a portion. The sample holds over 65,000 clones; 84% are singletons and the top ten take roughly 0.44%. The sequenced sample was CD4+ or CD8+ T cells sorted from blood, obtained in a trial of the OX40 agonist ivuxolimab. Receptor source: an adult with an advanced solid tumor such as melanoma, head and neck, liver or kidney cancer. Each CDR3 is given with its conserved first and last residue. A D gene is named only where the DNA matches it firmly. The size of a clone is reported for some rows only, either as once, few or many, or as a class for expanded clones.

j_call d_call clone_size v_call cdr3_nt cdr3_aa
TRBJ2-4 NA NA TRBV18 TGTGCCAGCTCTTCGGAGAGGGGCAAAAACATTCAGTACTTC CASSSERGKNIQYF
TRBJ1-3 NA NA TRBV7-8 TGTGCCAGCAGCTTCGAACAGGGAAACACCATATATTTT CASSFEQGNTIYF
TRBJ1-4 NA NA TRBV6-6 TGTGCCAGCAGTTACGGGTTGGCAGCTAATGAAAAACTGTTTTTT CASSYGLAANEKLFF
TRBJ2-3 TRBD2 NA TRBV18 TGTGCCAGCTCACCACGGGGTAGCGGGAGGGCCACAGATACGCAGTATTTT CASSPRGSGRATDTQYF
TRBJ2-1 TRBD2 NA TRBV19 TGTGCCAGTAGGCTAGCGGGAGAGGGGTCGAATGAGCAGTTCTTC CASRLAGEGSNEQFF
TRBJ1-1 NA NA TRBV5-6 TGTGCCAGCAGCTTGGGGTTGGGCACTGAAGCTTTCTTT CASSLGLGTEAFF
TRBJ2-2 NA NA TRBV20-1 TGCAGTGCAGAGAGGTCCGGGGAGCTGTTTTTT CSAERSGELFF
TRBJ2-3 TRBD2 NA TRBV5-1 TGCGCCAGCAGCCCGCTAGCGGGGGTGCTCACAGATACGCAGTATTTT CASSPLAGVLTDTQYF
TRBJ1-3 NA NA TRBV19 TGTGCCAGTAGTATCGGCAGGGTGGCCGGAAACACCATATATTTT CASSIGRVAGNTIYF
TRBJ2-7 TRBD1 NA TRBV7-9 TGTGCCAGCAGTGGGACAGGAGTAACCTACGAGCAGTACTTC CASSGTGVTYEQYF
TRBJ1-2 NA NA TRBV5-4 TGTGCCAGCAGCTTGGCAGGGGCCGGGGGCTACACCTTC CASSLAGAGGYTF
TRBJ2-7 TRBD2 few TRBV2 TGTGCCAGCAGTGAGGGAGTTACTAGCGGCTCCTACGAGCAGTACTTC CASSEGVTSGSYEQYF
TRBJ1-1 TRBD1 NA TRBV11-2 TGTGCCAGCAGCAAACAACAGGGGGGCAAATCTGAAGCTTTCTTT CASSKQQGGKSEAFF
TRBJ1-1 NA NA TRBV4-1 TGCGCCAGCAGCCAGGGGCGAATGAACACTGAAGCTTTCTTT CASSQGRMNTEAFF
TRBJ1-4 NA NA TRBV27 TGTGCCAGCAGTTTAGGTCGTGAAAACCCAAATGAAAAACTGTTTTTT CASSLGRENPNEKLFF
TRBJ2-3 TRBD2 NA TRBV5-1 TGCGCCAGCAGCTGGGGGGTCCGGGACTATCGGCCCGATACGCAGTATTTT CASSWGVRDYRPDTQYF
TRBJ1-2 NA NA TRBV6-5 TGTGCCAGCAGTTACACAGGAGGGGTCTATGGCTACACCTTC CASSYTGGVYGYTF
TRBJ1-6 NA NA TRBV4-3 TGCGCTACGGGCGACGGGAGTTCACCCCTCCACTTT CATGDGSSPLHF
TRBJ1-1 TRBD1 NA TRBV15 TGTGCCACCAGCACGACAGGGGGGGACACTGAAGCTTTCTTT CATSTTGGDTEAFF
TRBJ2-2 TRBD1 NA TRBV11-3 TGTGCCAGCAGTTTACAGGGGGATACCGGGGAGCTGTTTTTT CASSLQGDTGELFF
TRBJ2-5 NA NA TRBV5-1 TGCGCCAGCAGCTTGGGGGCCGGACAAGAGACCCAGTACTTC CASSLGAGQETQYF
TRBJ2-1 TRBD1 few TRBV5-5 TGTGCCAGCAGCCCCGACAGGGGAAATGAGCAGTTCTTC CASSPDRGNEQFF
TRBJ1-2 TRBD1 NA TRBV30 TGTGCCTGGAGGCGGACAGGGGTTTTGGATGGCTACACCTTC CAWRRTGVLDGYTF
TRBJ2-1 NA NA TRBV7-2 TGTGCCAGCAGCTTAGTCTACAATGAGCAGTTCTTC CASSLVYNEQFF
TRBJ2-1 NA NA TRBV28 TGTGCCAGCAGTTTACCCCCCAGAAACAATGAGCAGTTCTTC CASSLPPRNNEQFF
TRBJ2-5 NA once TRBV15 TGTGCCACCAGCAGAGACCATGCAGAGACCCAGTACTTC CATSRDHAETQYF
TRBJ1-1 NA few TRBV5-1 TGCGCCAGCAGCTTGGCGGGCAGGGCAGGGACTGAAGCTTTCTTT CASSLAGRAGTEAFF
TRBJ2-1 TRBD2 NA TRBV9 TGTGCCAGCAGCGCTCATAGCGGGGGGGGCAATGAGCAGTTCTTC CASSAHSGGGNEQFF
TRBJ1-1 NA NA TRBV5-1 TGCGCCAGCAGCTTGATATCGGGACCCTCAGTAAACACTGAAGCTTTCTTT CASSLISGPSVNTEAFF
TRBJ1-5 TRBD1 NA TRBV7-2 TGTGCCAGCAGCTTAGGGGACAGCAGGAATCAGCCCCAGCATTTT CASSLGDSRNQPQHF
TRBJ1-4 NA NA TRBV19 TGTGCCAGTAGAAGAAGGGGGGTTGGGAATAATGAAAAACTGTTTTTT CASRRRGVGNNEKLFF
TRBJ2-3 TRBD2 NA TRBV5-4 TGTGCCAGCAGCCCGGGAGGCGGTACAGATACGCAGTATTTT CASSPGGGTDTQYF
TRBJ1-2 TRBD1 NA TRBV7-3 TGTGCCAGCAGTCTCGGGACAGGTTATTGGACCTTC CASSLGTGYWTF
TRBJ1-3 NA few TRBV11-2 TGTGCCAGCAGCCAAGGGACGGGCGGAAACACCATATATTTT CASSQGTGGNTIYF
TRBJ1-2 NA NA TRBV6-4 TGTGCCAGCAGTGAAGGGGAGCCTCATGGCTACACCTTC CASSEGEPHGYTF
TRBJ1-4 TRBD1 NA TRBV15 TGTGCCACCAGCTCGGACAGGGAGAAGGTGGAAGAAAAACTGTTTTTT CATSSDREKVEEKLFF
TRBJ1-1 TRBD1 NA TRBV6-5 TGTGCCAGCTACCGGACAGGGAACACTGAAGCTTTCTTT CASYRTGNTEAFF
TRBJ2-5 NA NA TRBV10-3 TGTGCCATCAGTGAGAGGGCACAAGAGACCCAGTACTTC CAISERAQETQYF
TRBJ2-7 NA NA TRBV7-3 TGTGCCAGCAGGTCACTAGACTCCTACGAGCAGTACTTC CASRSLDSYEQYF
TRBJ2-1 TRBD1 NA TRBV27 TGTGCCAGCAGTTTACGGGCAGGGGGCTCCTACAATGAGCAGTTCTTC CASSLRAGGSYNEQFF
TRBJ2-7 NA NA TRBV6-6 TGTGCCAGCGAAAAGGAGCCCTCCTACGAGCAGTACTTC CASEKEPSYEQYF
TRBJ2-3 TRBD2 once TRBV5-1 TGCGCCAGCAGCAGGCTATCTAGCGGGGGGCTCACAGATACGCAGTATTTT CASSRLSSGGLTDTQYF
TRBJ2-5 NA NA TRBV28 TGTGCCAGCAGTTTATATGAAGGTGGGGCAGGGAGCCAAGAGACCCAGTACTTC CASSLYEGGAGSQETQYF
TRBJ2-3 NA NA TRBV5-6 TGTGCCAGCAGCCTCCGGACTTCCCTTGTTCGCCCCCAAGATACGCAGTATTTT CASSLRTSLVRPQDTQYF